This note documents a single T cell receptor beta chain sequence. What it binds is unknown. The assay was immunoSEQ multiplex PCR, and TCRdb's table has in-frame clones only and misses some. The table lists 380,000 or so clones, roughly 90% of them singletons. This specimen belongs to a study of Ad26.COV2.S vaccination and SARS-CoV-2 variants. Background on the study: Participant was drawn from the COV1001 Ad26.COV2.S trial arm.

V was shortened by 0 bases and J by 6 bases, with 8 bases between the two germline ends. In germline, CDR1 is GTSNPN, CDR2 SVGIG (reference sequence). The CDR3 runs to 13 residues. Study-level points and caveats: While placebo recipients had lower spike-specific TCR breadth, vaccine recipients had more.

The treatment was: approximately 18 received Ad26.COV2.S at low or high dose, single or two shots; about 5 received placebo; per-sample allocation not given. Sampling happened 63 days after the first vaccine or placebo injection. The donor was a Boston adult aged 18-55 years. This vaccine is an Ad26 vector that expresses the Wuhan-strain SARS-CoV-2 spike. The sequence was collected from a person between 18 and 65 years old who received the Ad26.COV2.S COVID-19 vaccine or a placebo. J is TRBJ2-2 and V is TRBV30; D is possibly TRBD2 (6 bases). The starting material was peripheral blood, obtained in a trial of Ad26.COV2.S vaccine versus placebo. CDR3 residues: CAWSVAGAGELFF. DNA of the CDR3: TGTGCCTGGAGTGTAGCGGGCGCCGGGGAGCTGTTTTTT. The whole variable domain, remainder taken from reference TRBV30 and TRBJ2-2, is SQTIHQWPATLVQPVGSPLSLECTVEGTSNPNLYWYRQAAGRGLQLLFYSVGIGQISSEVPQNLSASRPQDRQFILSSKKLLLSDSGFYLCAWSVAGAGELFFGEGSRLTVL.